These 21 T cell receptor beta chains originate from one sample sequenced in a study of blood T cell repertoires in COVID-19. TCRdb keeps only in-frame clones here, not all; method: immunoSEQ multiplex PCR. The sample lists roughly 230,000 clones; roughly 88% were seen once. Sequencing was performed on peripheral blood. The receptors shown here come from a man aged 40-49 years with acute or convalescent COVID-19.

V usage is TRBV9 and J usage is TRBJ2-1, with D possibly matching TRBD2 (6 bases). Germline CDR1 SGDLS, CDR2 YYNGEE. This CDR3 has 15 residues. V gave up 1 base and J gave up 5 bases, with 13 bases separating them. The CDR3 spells CASSVRAGSNNEQFF. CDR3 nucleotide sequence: TGTGCCAGCAGCGTAAGGGCGGGATCGAACAATGAGCAGTTCTTC.

The DNA for the CDR3 is TGTGCCACCAGCAGAGATCCCCAACTAGCGGGTGGCACAGATACGCAGTATTTT. Its protein is CATSRDPQLAGGTDTQYF. The chain recombines TRBV15 with TRBJ2-3; 9 bases map to TRBD2. Germline V gene data show CDR1 as LNHNV and CDR2 as YYDKDF (reference sequence). CDR3 length: 18 residues. V dropped 0 bases and J dropped 1; count of bases not matched to a gene: 8.

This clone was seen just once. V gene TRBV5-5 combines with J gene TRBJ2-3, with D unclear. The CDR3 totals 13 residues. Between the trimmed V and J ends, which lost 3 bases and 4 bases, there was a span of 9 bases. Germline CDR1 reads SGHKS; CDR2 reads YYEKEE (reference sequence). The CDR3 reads CASSSGPADTQYF. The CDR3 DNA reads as TGTGCCAGCAGCTCAGGCCCCGCAGATACGCAGTATTTT.

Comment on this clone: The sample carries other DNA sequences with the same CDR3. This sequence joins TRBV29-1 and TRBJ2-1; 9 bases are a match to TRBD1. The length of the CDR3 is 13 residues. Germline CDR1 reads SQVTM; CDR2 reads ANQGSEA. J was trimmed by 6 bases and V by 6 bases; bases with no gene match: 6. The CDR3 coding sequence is TGCAGCGTGGGACAGGGCGCTTTCAATGAGCAGTTCTTC. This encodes CSVGQGAFNEQFF.

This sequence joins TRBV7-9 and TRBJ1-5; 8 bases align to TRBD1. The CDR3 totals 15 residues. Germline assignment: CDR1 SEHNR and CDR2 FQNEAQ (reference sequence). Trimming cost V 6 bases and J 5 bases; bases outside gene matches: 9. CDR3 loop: CASSSGQGGDQPQHF. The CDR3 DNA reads TGTGCCAGCAGTTCCGGACAGGGAGGAGATCAGCCCCAGCATTTT.

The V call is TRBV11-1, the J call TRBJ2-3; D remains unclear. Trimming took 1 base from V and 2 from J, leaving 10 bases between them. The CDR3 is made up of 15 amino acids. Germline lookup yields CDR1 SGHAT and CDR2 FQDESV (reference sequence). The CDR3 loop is CASSLGRQPTDTQYF. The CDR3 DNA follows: TGTGCCAGCAGCTTAGGGCGGCAGCCCACAGATACGCAGTATTTT.

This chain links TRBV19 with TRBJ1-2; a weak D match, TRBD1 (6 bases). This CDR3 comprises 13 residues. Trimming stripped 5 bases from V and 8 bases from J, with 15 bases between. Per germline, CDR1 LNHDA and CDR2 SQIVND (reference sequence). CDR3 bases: TGTGCCAGTAGTCCACAGGGTCTCGGCGGCTACACCTTC. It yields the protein CASSPQGLGGYTF.

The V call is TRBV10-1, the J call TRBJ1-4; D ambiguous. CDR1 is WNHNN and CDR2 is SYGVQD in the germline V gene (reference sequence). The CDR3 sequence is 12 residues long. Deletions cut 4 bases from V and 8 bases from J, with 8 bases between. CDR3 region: CASSGGGEKLFF. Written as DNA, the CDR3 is TGCGCCAGCAGTGGGGGAGGAGAAAAACTGTTTTTT.

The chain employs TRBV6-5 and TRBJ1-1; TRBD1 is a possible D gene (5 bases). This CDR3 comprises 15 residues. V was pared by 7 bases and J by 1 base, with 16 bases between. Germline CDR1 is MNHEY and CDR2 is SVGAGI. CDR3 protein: CASTTYLDRNTEAFF. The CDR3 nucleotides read TGTGCCAGCACTACCTACCTAGACAGGAACACTGAAGCTTTCTTT.

As DNA, the CDR3 is TGTGCCAGCAGCTTTAACAGGGGAAACATTCAGTACTTC. This encodes CASSFNRGNIQYF. The rearrangement uses TRBV11-2 and TRBJ2-4; 7 positions match TRBD1. CDR1 SGHAT and CDR2 FQNNGV come from the germline V gene. This CDR3 comprises 13 residues. The junction had 2 bases not matched to a gene; V was cut back by 3 bases and J by 6 bases.

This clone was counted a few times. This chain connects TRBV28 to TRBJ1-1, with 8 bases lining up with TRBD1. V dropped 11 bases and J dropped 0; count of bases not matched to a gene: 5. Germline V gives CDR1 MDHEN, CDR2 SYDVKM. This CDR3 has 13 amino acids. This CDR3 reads CAAGGLVNTEAFF. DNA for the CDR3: TGTGCCGCAGGGGGCCTTGTGAACACTGAAGCTTTCTTT.

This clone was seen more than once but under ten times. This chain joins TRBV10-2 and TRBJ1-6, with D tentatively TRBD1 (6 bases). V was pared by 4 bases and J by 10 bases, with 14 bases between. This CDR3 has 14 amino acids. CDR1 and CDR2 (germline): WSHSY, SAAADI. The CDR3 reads CASSVLAGDSPLHF. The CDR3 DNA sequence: TGCGCCAGCAGTGTGCTAGCAGGGGACTCACCCCTCCACTTT.

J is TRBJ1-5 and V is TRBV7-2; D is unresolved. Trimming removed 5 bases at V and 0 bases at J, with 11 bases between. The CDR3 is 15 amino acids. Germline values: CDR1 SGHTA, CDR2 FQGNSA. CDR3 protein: CASSKGGYSNQPQHF. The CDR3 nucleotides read TGTGCCAGCAGCAAGGGAGGGTATAGCAATCAGCCCCAGCATTTT.

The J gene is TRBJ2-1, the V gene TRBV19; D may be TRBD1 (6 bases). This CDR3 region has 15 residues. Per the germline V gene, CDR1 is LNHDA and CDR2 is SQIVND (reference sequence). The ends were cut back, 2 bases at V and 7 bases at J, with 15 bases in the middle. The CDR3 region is CASSITGQLGNEQFF. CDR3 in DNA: TGTGCCAGTAGTATAACTGGACAGCTGGGGAATGAGCAGTTCTTC.

CDR3 sequence reads: CASSSQGHTEAFF. CDR3 DNA: TGCGCCAGCAGCAGTCAGGGGCACACTGAAGCTTTCTTT. The chain has TRBV5-1 and TRBJ1-1; TRBD1 might be the D (6 bases). V was pared by 4 bases and J by 3 bases, with 10 bases between. The CDR3 has 13 residues. Per germline, CDR1 SGHRS and CDR2 YFSETQ.

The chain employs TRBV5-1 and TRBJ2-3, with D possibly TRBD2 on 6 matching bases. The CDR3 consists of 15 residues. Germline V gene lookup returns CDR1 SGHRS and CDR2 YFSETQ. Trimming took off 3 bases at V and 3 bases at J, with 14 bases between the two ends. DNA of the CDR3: TGCGCCAGCAGCTCCTGGGGCGGGATGACAGATACGCAGTATTTT. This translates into CASSSWGGMTDTQYF.

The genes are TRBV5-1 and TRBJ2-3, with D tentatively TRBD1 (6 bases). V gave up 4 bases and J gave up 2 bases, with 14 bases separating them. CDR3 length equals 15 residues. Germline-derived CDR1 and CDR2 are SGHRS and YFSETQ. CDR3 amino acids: CASSNPGDNTDTQYF. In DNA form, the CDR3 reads TGCGCCAGCAGCAATCCCGGGGACAACACAGATACGCAGTATTTT.

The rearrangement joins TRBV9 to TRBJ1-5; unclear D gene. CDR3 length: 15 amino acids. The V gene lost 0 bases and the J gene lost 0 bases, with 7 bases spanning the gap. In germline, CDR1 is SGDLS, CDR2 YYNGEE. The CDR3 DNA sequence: TGTGCCAGCAGCGTAGAGGCGGATAGCAATCAGCCCCAGCATTTT. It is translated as CASSVEADSNQPQHF.

CDR3 residues: CASSPREGGYTF. The DNA of the CDR3 is TGTGCCAGTAGTCCCCGGGAAGGTGGCTACACCTTC. V and J are TRBV19 and TRBJ1-2; D gene unclear. The V gene's germline CDR1 is LNHDA and CDR2 SQIVND (reference sequence). The CDR3 runs 12 residues. V dropped 5 bases and J dropped 7 bases, with 11 bases sitting between them.

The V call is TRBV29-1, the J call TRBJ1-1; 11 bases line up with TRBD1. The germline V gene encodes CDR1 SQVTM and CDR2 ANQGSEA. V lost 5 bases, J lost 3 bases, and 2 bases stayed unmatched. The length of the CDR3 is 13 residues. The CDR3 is CSVSGQGDTEAFF. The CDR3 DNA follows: TGCAGCGTTTCGGGACAGGGGGACACTGAAGCTTTCTTT.

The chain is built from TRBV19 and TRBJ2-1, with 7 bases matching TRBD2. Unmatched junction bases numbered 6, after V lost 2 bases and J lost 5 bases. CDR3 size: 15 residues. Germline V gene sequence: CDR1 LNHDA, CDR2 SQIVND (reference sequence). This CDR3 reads CASSINGRTDNEQFF. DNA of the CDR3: TGTGCCAGTAGTATAAACGGGAGGACCGACAATGAGCAGTTCTTC.